The T cell receptor (beta chain) under discussion was sequenced for a study of blood T cell repertoires in COVID-19. This table comes from immunoSEQ multiplex PCR, and its TCRdb copy is limited to in-frame clones, with some not included. The sample has around 60,000 clones, 80% to 85% seen once; the top ten hold roughly 16%. Enrolment of Seattle patients took place during active infection, and they were followed longitudinally. In this sample, this clone turned up a few times. The CDR3 covers 15 residues. CDR1 is SNHLY and CDR2 is FYNNEI in the germline V gene. Trimming removed 8 bases from V and 0 bases from J, with 15 bases in between.

The clonotype comes from a man aged 55 to 70 with COVID-19, enrolled during active disease. The sequenced material came from peripheral blood. The rearrangement uses TRBV2 and TRBJ2-3; a possible D gene is TRBD2 (6 bases). Here the CDR3 DNA reads TGTGCCAGCGTTAGGGGACTGAAAAGCACAGATACGCAGTATTTT. Its translation is CASVRGLKSTDTQYF.